These 28 T cell receptor beta chains were sequenced from one sample in a study of read filtering for tumor transcriptome and immune sequencing. This library used around 400 ng RNA and molecular barcoded adaptors spanning alpha/delta and beta/gamma chains. TCRdb analysed the reads with MiXCR anew, one entry per CDR3 protein. The table has fewer than 150,000 distinct CDR3 sequences, roughly 13% seen once; the top ten hold roughly 9.6%. Sequenced sample: a population of CD138-negative cells sorted from bone marrow. The receptors stem from a donor aged 40 or older with multiple myeloma.

In the case of this clonotype: With a much larger clone just one base away, this may be a read error. The chain uses TRBV12-3 or TRBV12-4 and TRBJ1-1, with 7 nucleotides matching TRBD1. This CDR3 spans 14 amino acids. The CDR3 sequence: CAGSGTELNTEAFF. The DNA for the CDR3 is TGTGCCGGCAGTGGGACAGAACTGAACACTGAAGCTTTCTTT.

This clonotype has more than one count but fewer than ten. V and J are TRBV29-1 and TRBJ2-5, with 8 bases lining up with TRBD2. This CDR3 region has 13 residues. CDR1 and CDR2 from the germline V gene are SQVTM and ANQGSEA. V gave up 6 bases and J gave up 5 bases; unmatched junction bases: 8. CDR3 nucleotide sequence: TGCAGCGTCCGGGGGGGGGGGTTGGAGACCCAGTACTTC. This codes for CSVRGGGLETQYF.

The chain couples TRBV29-1 to TRBJ2-7; 11 bases match TRBD2. Germline V lookup: CDR1 SQVTM, CDR2 ANQGSEA. The CDR3 has 14 amino acids. Unmatched junction bases numbered 5, after V lost 0 bases and J lost 7 bases. The CDR3 here is CSVEDPTSGREQYF. CDR3 in DNA: TGCAGCGTTGAAGACCCCACTAGCGGGAGAGAGCAGTACTTC.

This clonotype was observed at least ten times. The V call is TRBV19, the J call TRBJ1-2; D remains unclear. This CDR3 contains 14 residues. Trimming cost V 3 bases and J 3 bases, with 11 bases left between them. CDR1 LNHDA and CDR2 SQIVND come from the germline V gene (reference sequence). The CDR3 region has the DNA TGTGCCAGTAGTATGGAAACAGACTACTATGGCTACACCTTC. The encoded protein is CASSMETDYYGYTF.

A remark on this clonotype: This may arise from a read error, as a much more abundant clone is one base away. The V and J genes are TRBV30 and TRBJ2-2; D may correspond to TRBD1 or TRBD2 (5 bases each). This CDR3 spans 14 amino acids. Per the germline V gene, CDR1 is GTSNPN and CDR2 is SVGIG (reference sequence). Trimming pared 5 bases from V and 5 bases from J, leaving 15 bases between. The CDR3 spells CAWGKGGGTGELFF. In DNA, the CDR3 is TGTGCCTGGGGGAAGGGTGGGGGAACCGGGGAGCTGTTTTTT. Using reference TRBV30 and TRBJ2-2 for the parts outside the CDR3, the full variable domain is SQTIHQWPATLVQPVGSPLSLECTVEGTSNPNLYWYRQAAGRGLQLLFYSVGIGQISSEVPQNLSASRPQDRQFILSSKKLLLSDSGFYLCAWGKGGGTGELFFGEGSRLTVL.

A remark on this clonotype: With a much larger clone just one base away, this may be a read error. The V gene is TRBV29-1, the J gene TRBJ1-1; TRBD1 agrees at 9 bases. This CDR3 has 13 amino acids. The germline V gene encodes CDR1 SQVTM and CDR2 ANQGSEA. CDR3 bases: TGCAGCGTTGCCAGACAGGGGGTCACTGAAGCTCTCTTT. It codes for CSVARQGVTEALF.

This clonotype came up many times. The chain uses TRBV20-1 and TRBJ2-1; weak D call: TRBD2 (6 bases). Germline V gene sequence: CDR1 DFQATT, CDR2 SNEGSKA (reference sequence). V dropped 4 bases and J dropped 0 bases, with 10 bases sitting between them. The CDR3 length is 14 residues. CDR3 amino acids: CSAIAESSYNEQFF. For the CDR3, the DNA is TGCAGTGCTATAGCGGAGAGCTCCTACAATGAGCAGTTCTTC.

This clonotype has a handful of counts. V is TRBV7-2 and J is TRBJ2-3; 10 bases are a match to TRBD2. J was trimmed by 2 bases and V by 3 bases; bases with no gene match: 5. The CDR3 consists of 16 residues. CDR1 SGHTA and CDR2 FQGNSA come from the germline V gene. The chain's CDR3 is CASSFLAGGSTDTQYF. The CDR3 bases are TGTGCCAGCAGCTTTTTAGCGGGAGGTTCCACAGATACGCAGTATTTT.

This clonotype turned up a few times. This chain joins TRBV20-1 and TRBJ1-2, with TRBD1 identical over 7 bases. The junction had 11 bases not matched to a gene; V was cut back by 2 bases and J by 5 bases. This CDR3 spans 15 amino acids. CDR1 and CDR2 from the germline V gene are DFQATT and SNEGSKA (reference sequence). In DNA form, the CDR3 reads TGCAGTGCTAGAAGGGGGACAGTTGTGGGTTATGGCTACACCTTC. Translation: CSARRGTVVGYGYTF.

Worth noting for this clonotype: A clone one base away is much larger, so this may be a read error. It is unclear where the CDR3 begins or ends on the DNA, so no DNA is shown, and the CDR3 is as TCRdb lists it. The J gene is TRBJ1-1, the V gene TRBV6-1; the DNA was not used to check the table's D call, TRBD1. The CDR3 has 14 amino acids, counting both end residues. The germline V gene encodes CDR1 MNHNS and CDR2 SASEGT. Here the CDR3 reads CASSVGQGNTEALF.

Points on this clonotype: A much larger clone lies a single base off, so this may be a read error. V and J are TRBV5-1 and TRBJ1-2; 8 bases agree with TRBD1. CDR1 and CDR2 (germline): SGHRS, YFSETQ. The length of the CDR3 is 13 residues. V shed 0 bases, J shed 7 bases, and the junction held 2 bases outside the gene matches. Here the CDR3 reads CASSLGTGCGYTF. In DNA form, the CDR3 reads TGCGCCAGCAGCTTGGGGACAGGGTGTGGCTACACCTTC.

This clonotype was recorded at least ten times. The rearrangement uses TRBV7-9 and TRBJ2-1; TRBD2 agrees at 9 bases. V was clipped by 6 bases and J by 0 bases; unmatched bases: 12. The germline CDR1 and CDR2 sequences are SEHNR and FQNEAQ (reference sequence). This CDR3 is 18 amino acids long. CDR3 bases: TGTGCCAGCAGTCCCGGGACTAGCCTTACGAGCTCCTACAATGAGCAGTTCTTC. Its protein product is CASSPGTSLTSSYNEQFF.

Regarding this clonotype: Just one base apart from a much larger clone, this may be a read error. J is TRBJ2-5 and V is TRBV28; 8 bases line up with TRBD2. CDR1 and CDR2 from the germline V gene are MDHEN and SYDVKM. This CDR3 contains 14 residues. With V trimmed by 3 bases and J by 5 bases, 5 bases remained unmatched. CDR3 region: CASSFQRELETQYF. DNA for the CDR3: TGTGCCAGCAGTTTCCAGCGGGAGTTGGAGACCCAGTACTTC.

This clonotype was seen repeatedly, ten times or more. The chain combines TRBV5-5 with TRBJ2-7, with TRBD1 as a possible D gene (5 bases). Trimming shortened V by 4 bases and J by 3 bases, and 14 bases separated the two germline ends. The CDR3 consists of 14 residues. Germline values: CDR1 SGHKS, CDR2 YYEKEE (reference sequence). The CDR3 is CASSPVSDSYEQYF. The CDR3 nucleotides are TGTGCCAGCAGCCCTGTCAGCGACAGCTACGAGCAGTACTTC.

Many counts were recorded for this clonotype. The rearrangement uses TRBV20-1 and TRBJ2-1; 7 positions match TRBD2. V shed 5 bases, J shed 10 bases, and the junction held 11 bases outside the gene matches. Germline-derived CDR1 and CDR2 are DFQATT and SNEGSKA (reference sequence). This CDR3 comprises 13 residues. The CDR3 spells CSAVRGDYPEQFF. CDR3 in DNA: TGCAGTGCTGTTCGGGGGGACTACCCGGAGCAGTTCTTC.

Many counts were recorded for this clonotype. This chain links TRBV25-1 with TRBJ2-1; tentative D call: TRBD2 (6 bases). This CDR3 has 16 residues. The V gene's germline CDR1 is MGHDK and CDR2 SYGVNS. V dropped 0 bases and J dropped 7 bases, with 16 bases sitting between them. CDR3 amino acids: CASSEYGGGSWNEQFF. CDR3 DNA sequence: TGTGCCAGCAGTGAATATGGTGGGGGGAGTTGGAATGAGCAGTTCTTC.

This clonotype has at least ten counts. This chain connects TRBV20-1 to TRBJ2-1, with a tentative D call TRBD2 (6 bases). CDR1 DFQATT and CDR2 SNEGSKA come from the germline V gene (reference sequence). CDR3 size: 15 residues. V lost 2 bases and J lost 8, with 19 bases in between. The DNA for the CDR3 is TGCAGTGCTAGAAGCCTAGCGATCGTAGCCCATGAGCAGTTCTTC. It is translated as CSARSLAIVAHEQFF.

On this clonotype: A much larger clone lies a single base off, so this may be a read error. Here the CDR3 reads CSARDPRLSGAFF. The CDR3 bases are TGCAGTGCTAGAGATCCGCGGTTGTCTGGAGCTTTCTTT. The V and J genes are TRBV20-1 and TRBJ1-6, with D hard to call. The J call may be wrong; the DNA end is better matched by TRBJ1-1. CDR1 and CDR2 (germline): DFQATT, SNEGSKA (reference sequence). The CDR3 sequence is 13 residues long.

This clonotype came up many times. This chain joins TRBV7-9 and TRBJ2-3; D could derive from TRBD1 or TRBD2 (5 bases each). The germline gives CDR1 SEHNR, CDR2 FQNEAQ (reference sequence). Trimming took off 3 bases at V and 6 bases at J, with 13 bases between the two ends. There are 14 residues in the CDR3. The CDR3 protein is CASSFPEGRDTQYF. Here the CDR3 DNA reads TGTGCCAGCAGCTTCCCCGAGGGGCGGGATACGCAGTATTTT.

With regard to this clonotype: A much larger clonotype is one base distant, so this may be a read error. This chain uses TRBV7-9 with TRBJ2-5; D is perhaps TRBD2 (6 bases). From germline, CDR1 is SEHNR and CDR2 FQNEAQ (reference sequence). The CDR3 runs 13 residues. CDR3 sequence (DNA): TGTGCCAGCAGCGCGGGGCGACAAGGGACCCAGTACTTC. Its protein product is CASSAGRQGTQYF.

This clonotype was recorded many times. This chain connects TRBV29-1 to TRBJ1-4; perhaps TRBD1 as D (5 bases). CDR1 and CDR2 (germline): SQVTM, ANQGSEA. The CDR3 is 14 residues long. The CDR3: CTSLRGFTNEKLFF. CDR3 DNA sequence: TGCACATCTCTAAGGGGCTTCACTAATGAAAAACTGTTTTTT.

Concerning this clonotype itself: A read error is possible here, since a much larger clone lies one base away. This sequence joins TRBV7-3 and TRBJ2-1; the D is unclear. This CDR3 comprises 12 residues. Germline V gives CDR1 SGHTA, CDR2 FQGTGA. The ends were cut back, 4 bases at V and 5 bases at J, with 6 bases in the middle. The CDR3 protein is CASSSVHNEQFF. For the CDR3, the DNA is TGTGCCAGCAGCTCAGTACACAATGAGCAGTTCTTC.

In this sample, this clonotype turned up many times. The gene calls are TRBV7-2 and TRBJ2-1, with a weak D call TRBD2 (6 bases). Trimming pared 4 bases from V and 15 bases from J, leaving 16 bases between. CDR1 and CDR2 (germline): SGHTA, FQGNSA. The CDR3 has 12 amino acids. CDR3 sequence: CASSWRGRLPFF. The CDR3 nucleotides read TGTGCCAGCAGCTGGCGGGGACGTTTGCCGTTCTTC. The complete variable domain, with remaining parts taken from reference TRBV7-2 and TRBJ2-1, reads GAGVSQSPSNKVTEKGKDVELRCDPISGHTALYWYRQSLGQGLEFLIYFQGNSAPDKSGLPSDRFSAERTGGSVSTLTIQRTQQEDSAVYLCASSWRGRLPFFGPGTRLTVL.

This clonotype was seen a handful of times. This chain joins TRBV19 and TRBJ1-5; D possibly corresponds to TRBD1 (5 bases). The CDR3 totals 15 residues. The germline V and J ends were trimmed by 0 bases and 4 bases, with 10 bases remaining between them. Germline CDR1 and CDR2: LNHDA and SQIVND (reference sequence). CDR3 coding DNA: TGTGCCAGTAGTATAGATCGGGGGGGGAATCAGCCCCAGCATTTT. Its protein product is CASSIDRGGNQPQHF.

This clonotype was counted only a few times. The V call is TRBV19, the J call TRBJ1-1; TRBD1 is a possible D gene (6 bases). CDR3 length: 16 residues. CDR1 is LNHDA and CDR2 is SQIVND in the germline V gene (reference sequence). V dropped 3 bases and J dropped 4 bases, with 18 bases sitting between them. The CDR3: CASSINLGGPFTEAFF. As DNA, the CDR3 is TGTGCCAGTAGTATCAACCTAGGGGGGCCTTTCACTGAAGCTTTCTTT.

This clonotype has ten or more counts. V is TRBV7-9 and J is TRBJ2-7, with 16 nucleotides matching TRBD2. CDR3 size: 16 residues. With V trimmed by 5 bases and J by 5 bases, 6 bases remained unmatched. Germline V gene lookup returns CDR1 SEHNR and CDR2 FQNEAQ (reference sequence). For the CDR3, the DNA is TGTGCCAGCAGCGTCCCGGGACTAGCGGGAGGGCACGAGCAGTACTTC. Protein product: CASSVPGLAGGHEQYF.

In its sample, this clonotype was seen many times. The V and J genes are TRBV20-1 and TRBJ2-2; D is undetermined. V lost 0 bases and J 8 bases, leaving 10 bases between the germline ends. The germline gives CDR1 DFQATT, CDR2 SNEGSKA (reference sequence). The CDR3 runs to 13 residues. The chain's CDR3 is CSARDGSRGELFF. In DNA, the CDR3 is TGCAGTGCTAGAGATGGCTCGAGAGGGGAGCTGTTTTTT.

This clonotype was found many times. The V gene is TRBV5-1, the J gene TRBJ2-5, with TRBD1 matching over 8 bases. Looked up from germline, CDR1 is SGHRS and CDR2 is YFSETQ. V shed 2 bases and J 3 bases; nucleotides not matched to a gene: 6. This CDR3 has 15 amino acids. As DNA, the CDR3 is TGCGCCAGCAGCTTTCTGCAGGGGGCCGAAGAGACCCAGTACTTC. Protein product: CASSFLQGAEETQYF.